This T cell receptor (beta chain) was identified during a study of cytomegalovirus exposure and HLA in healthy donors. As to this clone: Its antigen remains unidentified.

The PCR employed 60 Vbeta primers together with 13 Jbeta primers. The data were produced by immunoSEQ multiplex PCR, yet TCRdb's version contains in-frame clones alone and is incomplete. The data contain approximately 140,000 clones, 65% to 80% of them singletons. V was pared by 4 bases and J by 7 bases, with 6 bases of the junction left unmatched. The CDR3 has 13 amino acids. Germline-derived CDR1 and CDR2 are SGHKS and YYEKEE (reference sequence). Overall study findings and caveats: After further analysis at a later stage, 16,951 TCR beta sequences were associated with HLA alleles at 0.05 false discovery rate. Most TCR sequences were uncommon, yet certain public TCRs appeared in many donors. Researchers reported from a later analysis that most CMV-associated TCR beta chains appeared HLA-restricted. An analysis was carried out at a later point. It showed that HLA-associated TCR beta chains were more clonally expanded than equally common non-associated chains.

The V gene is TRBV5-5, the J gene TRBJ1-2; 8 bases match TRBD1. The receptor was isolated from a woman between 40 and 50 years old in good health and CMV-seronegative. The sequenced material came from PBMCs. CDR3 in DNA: TGTGCCAGCAGCGTGACAGGGGAGGGTGGCTACACCTTC. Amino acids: CASSVTGEGGYTF.